A single sample is the source of the 5 T cell receptor beta chains below, sequenced in a study of T cells in Graves' hyperthyroidism and ophthalmopathy. Amplification of TCR beta CDR3 regions used RNA as the template. TCR CDR3 regions were first amplified by RT-PCR with HTBI primers. TCRdb redid the calling of the multiplex PCR reads with MiXCR, one entry per CDR3 protein. The table shows 300,000 to 450,000 distinct CDR3 sequences, with around 13% occurring only once. The sample taken for sequencing was blood. The receptors come from a woman in her fifties or sixties with Graves' hyperthyroidism.

There are a few counts of this clonotype. The chain uses TRBV9 and TRBJ2-3, with 10 positions matching TRBD1. CDR1 SGDLS and CDR2 YYNGEE come from the germline V gene. This CDR3 contains 16 residues. J gave up 6 bases and V 4 bases, and 11 bases lay outside the gene matches. CDR3 in DNA: TGTGCCAGCAGCCCCTGGGACAGGGGCCGGATGGATACGCAGTATTTT. Its protein is CASSPWDRGRMDTQYF.

Only a few counts were recorded for this clonotype. This chain connects TRBV12-3 or TRBV12-4 to TRBJ1-2, with D possibly being TRBD1 (6 bases). Trimming cost V 1 base and J 8 bases, with 11 bases left between them. The CDR3 totals 13 residues. The CDR3 nucleotides read TGTGCCAGCAGTTTAGGGGGGGCGGGGGGCTACACCTTC. It is translated as CASSLGGAGGYTF.

In this sample, this clonotype turned up many times. The chain couples TRBV12-3 or TRBV12-4 to TRBJ1-2, with D unclear. The CDR3 is made up of 13 amino acids. V was cut by 6 bases and J by 7 bases, with 15 bases left in between. The CDR3, as DNA: TGTGCCAGCAGGCCGTCTGGGTGGTCTGGCTACACCTTC. Its protein is CASRPSGWSGYTF.

The chain recombines TRBV3-1 with TRBJ2-5; TRBD2 aligns across 11 bases. J lost 8 bases, V lost 1 base, and 6 bases had no gene match. Germline lookup yields CDR1 LGHDT and CDR2 YNNKEL (reference sequence). The CDR3 has 15 residues. The CDR3 bases are TGTGCCAGCAGCCAAGTTGGTACTAGCGGGGGAACCCAGTACTTC. It is translated as CASSQVGTSGGTQYF.

This clonotype was detected many times. This chain connects TRBV2 to TRBJ2-3; no definite D call. CDR3 size: 12 residues. The germline V gene encodes CDR1 SNHLY and CDR2 FYNNEI. V gave up 7 bases and J gave up 2 bases, with 7 bases separating them. The CDR3 DNA sequence: TGTGCCAGCACCCCCGTCACAGATACGCAGTATTTT. It is translated as CASTPVTDTQYF.